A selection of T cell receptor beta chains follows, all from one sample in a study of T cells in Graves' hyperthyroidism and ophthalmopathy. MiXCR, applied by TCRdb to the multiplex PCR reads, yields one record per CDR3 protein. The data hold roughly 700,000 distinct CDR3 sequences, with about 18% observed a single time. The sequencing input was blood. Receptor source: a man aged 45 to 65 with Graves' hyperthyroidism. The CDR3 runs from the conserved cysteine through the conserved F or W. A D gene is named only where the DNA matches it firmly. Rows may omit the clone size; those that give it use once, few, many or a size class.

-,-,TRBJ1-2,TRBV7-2,TGTGCCAGCAGCTCTGGATTGGCATATGGCTACACCTTC,CASSSGLAYGYTF
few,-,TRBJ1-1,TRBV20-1,TGCAGTGCTCCCCCCGGGCGGCTGAACACTGAAGCTTTCTTT,CSAPPGRLNTEAFF
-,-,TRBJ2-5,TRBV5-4,TGTGCCAGCAGCTCCTCCGACTTCGGGGGTGAGACCCAGTACTTC,CASSSSDFGGETQYF
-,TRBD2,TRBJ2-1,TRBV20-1,TGCAGTGCTAGTAGCCTGGAGACTAGCGGGAACAATGAGCAGTTCTTC,CSASSLETSGNNEQFF
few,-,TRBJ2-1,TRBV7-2,TGTGCCAGCAGCGTGCAGGGCAGCGGTGAGCAGTTCTTC,CASSVQGSGEQFF
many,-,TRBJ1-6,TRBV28,TGTGCCAGCAGTCCGAGGAGCTCCTATAATTCACCCCTCCACTTT,CASSPRSSYNSPLHF
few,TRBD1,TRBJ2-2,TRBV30,TGTGCCTGTATCCGACAGGGTTGGAACGGGGAGCTGTTTTTT,CACIRQGWNGELFF
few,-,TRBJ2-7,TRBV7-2,TGTGCCAGCAGCTTAGCCATAGCGAGAAATTTTCCCTACGAGCAGTACTTC,CASSLAIARNFPYEQYF
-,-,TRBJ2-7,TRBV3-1,TGTGCCAGCAGTCCTGACACGAACTACGAGCAGTACTTC,CASSPDTNYEQYF
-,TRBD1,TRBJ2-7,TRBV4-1,TGCGCCAGCAGCCATGACTCGGACAGGGGATACGAGCAGTACTTC,CASSHDSDRGYEQYF
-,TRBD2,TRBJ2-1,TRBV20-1,TGCAGTGCCATACGACTAGCGGGAGGGAGGCAGTTCTTC,CSAIRLAGGRQFF
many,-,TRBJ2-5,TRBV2,TGTGCCAGCAGGGCGCTTGGGGGGGGCCCAGGGGAGACCCAGTACTTC,CASRALGGGPGETQYF
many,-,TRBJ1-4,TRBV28,TGTGCCAGCAGTAGCGGGGGCGCGGGAACTAATGAAAAACTGTTTTTT,CASSSGGAGTNEKLFF
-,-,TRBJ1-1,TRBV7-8,TGTGCCAGCAGCTTAAATTTCGGGGCGGGGACTGAAGCTTTCTTT,CASSLNFGAGTEAFF
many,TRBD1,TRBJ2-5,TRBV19,TGTGCCAGTAGTATATGGGACAGACAAGAGACCCAGTACTTC,CASSIWDRQETQYF
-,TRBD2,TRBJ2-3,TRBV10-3,TGTGCCATCAGTGAGTCGACTAGCGGGAGCAGGGATACGCGGTATTTT,CAISESTSGSRDTRYF
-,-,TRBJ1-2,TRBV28,TGTGCCAGCAGTTTGCAGCACTATGGCTACACCTTC,CASSLQHYGYTF
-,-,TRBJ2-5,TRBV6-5,TGTGCCAGCAGTTATTCAGGGGGGGATGAGACCCAGTACTTC,CASSYSGGDETQYF
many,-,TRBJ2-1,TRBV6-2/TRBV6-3,TGTGCCAGCACCTTGGGGGGAGTGGGATACAATGAGCAGTTCTTC,CASTLGGVGYNEQFF
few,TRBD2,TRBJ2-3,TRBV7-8,TGTGCCAGCAGCTTGGGTATTAGCGGGAGGTCAGATACGCAGTATTTT,CASSLGISGRSDTQYF
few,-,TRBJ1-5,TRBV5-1,TGCGCCAGCAGCTTGTACGAGGGAAGCAATCAGCCCCAGCATTTT,CASSLYEGSNQPQHF
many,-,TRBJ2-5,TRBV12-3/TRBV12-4,TGTGCCAGCAGTTCGCCCTTACACAGAGAGACCCAGTACTTC,CASSSPLHRETQYF
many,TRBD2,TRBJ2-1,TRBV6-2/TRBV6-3,TGTGCCAGCAGTAGGGGACTAGCGCAGATCTTTGGGAAGTTCTTC,CASSRGLAQIFGKFF
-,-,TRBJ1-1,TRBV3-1,TGTGCCAGCAGCCAAGTGAAAGAGTCTGAAGCTTTCTTT,CASSQVKESEAFF
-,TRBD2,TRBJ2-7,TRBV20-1,TGCAGTGCTAGAGTCGGTAGCGGGACCTACGAGCAGTACTTC,CSARVGSGTYEQYF
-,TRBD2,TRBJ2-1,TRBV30,TGTGCCTGGAGTGTACCGACGGGAGGCCGGTCCAATGAGCAGTTCTTC,CAWSVPTGGRSNEQFF
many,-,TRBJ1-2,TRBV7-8,TGTGCCAGCAGCGAAAGGGACGGCCCCTATGGCTACACCTTC,CASSERDGPYGYTF